These 23 T cell receptor beta chains originate from one sample sequenced in a study of PD-1 blockade in classical Hodgkin lymphoma. Generated by immunoSEQ multiplex PCR, the TCRdb table keeps only in-frame clones and is missing some. The sample holds about 24,000 clones; around 84% are singletons and the top ten take 5% to 7.5%. Time point defined: cycle 4 day 1 (C4D1), after about 6 weeks of nivolumab. With no exception, relapse followed autologous stem cell transplantation in all patients, and brentuximab vedotin exposure varied. Sequencing used peripheral blood mononuclear cells (PBMCs), obtained before the fourth cycle of nivolumab. The receptors shown here come from a human donor with classical Hodgkin lymphoma.

The V call is TRBV5-8, the J call TRBJ1-1, with TRBD1 as a possible D gene (5 bases). Germline V gives CDR1 SGHTS, CDR2 YDEGEE. This CDR3 spans 13 amino acids. V lost 3 bases to trimming and J lost 4 bases, with 10 bases between them. This CDR3 reads CASSSRGSTEAFF. CDR3 DNA: TGTGCCAGCAGCTCGAGGGGATCCACTGAAGCTTTCTTT.

J is TRBJ2-7 and V is TRBV6-5; TRBD1 might be the D (5 bases). Germline V gene lookup returns CDR1 MNHEY and CDR2 SVGAGI. This CDR3 comprises 15 residues. V lost 0 bases to trimming and J lost 3 bases, with 12 bases between them. CDR3: CASSYSGQGVYEQYF. CDR3 in DNA: TGTGCCAGCAGTTACTCCGGGCAGGGTGTCTACGAGCAGTACTTC.

The chain uses TRBV9 and TRBJ1-1; D is possibly TRBD1 (5 bases). Trimming took 0 bases from V and 1 from J, leaving 10 bases between them. CDR1 SGDLS and CDR2 YYNGEE come from the germline V gene. The length of the CDR3 is 15 residues. In DNA form, the CDR3 reads TGTGCCAGCAGCGTAGTAGGGACGGGGAACACTGAAGCTTTCTTT. Its translation: CASSVVGTGNTEAFF. Based on the CDR3 plus reference TRBV9 and TRBJ1-1, the full variable domain is DSGVTQTPKHLITATGQRVTLRCSPRSGDLSVYWYQQSLDQGLQFLIQYYNGEERAKGNILERFSAQQFPDLHSELNLSSLELGDSALYFCASSVVGTGNTEAFFGQGTRLTVV.

The chain employs TRBV5-1 and TRBJ2-1; TRBD1 aligns across 7 bases. Germline V gene data show CDR1 as SGHRS and CDR2 as YFSETQ. CDR3 size: 15 residues. The trim removed 4 bases at V and 8 bases at J, leaving 12 bases unmatched. The CDR3 loop reads CASSPPSNRGHEQFF. CDR3 DNA sequence: TGCGCCAGCAGCCCCCCAAGTAACAGGGGCCATGAGCAGTTCTTC. Full variable domain (missing parts from reference TRBV5-1 and TRBJ2-1): KAGVTQTPRYLIKTRGQQVTLSCSPISGHRSVSWYQQTPGQGLQFLFEYFSETQRNKGNFPGRFSGRQFSNSRSEMNVSTLELGDSALYLCASSPPSNRGHEQFFGPGTRLTVL.

This clone was seen more than once but under ten times. The chain couples TRBV6-5 to TRBJ2-2, with 15 bases lining up with TRBD2. This CDR3 contains 16 residues. Germline V gene lookup returns CDR1 MNHEY and CDR2 SVGAGI. The J segment lost 8 bases and the V segment lost 2 bases, leaving 3 bases of the junction unmatched. The CDR3 region is CASSYGTSGRTGELFF. The CDR3 coding sequence is TGTGCCAGCAGTTACGGGACTAGCGGGAGGACGGGGGAGCTGTTTTTT.

The chain uses TRBV18 and TRBJ2-4; D call uncertain. Germline V gene data show CDR1 as KGHSH and CDR2 as LQKENI. The V end lost 2 bases, the J end lost 0 bases, and 11 bases lay between the germline ends. This CDR3 contains 16 residues. The CDR3 region has the DNA TGTGCCAGCTCACCAGAACAGCCTCTAGCCAAAAACATTCAGTACTTC. It is translated as CASSPEQPLAKNIQYF.

This chain joins TRBV18 and TRBJ1-2, with D perhaps matching TRBD1 (5 bases). The CDR3 extends over 16 amino acids. V shed 5 bases and J shed 0 bases, with 16 bases lying between them. Germline V CDR1 and CDR2: KGHSH, LQKENI. Here the CDR3 DNA reads TGTGCCAGCTCAACCTCGACAGACAACGCTAACTATGGCTACACCTTC. This translates into CASSTSTDNANYGYTF.

The CDR3 DNA sequence: TGTGCTAGTGGTATCCCAGGGTATTCGGGCAATGAGCAGTTCTTC. Translation: CASGIPGYSGNEQFF. The genes are TRBV12-5 and TRBJ2-1; a weak D match, TRBD1 (5 bases). The CDR3 length is 15 residues. CDR1 and CDR2 (germline): LGHNT, FRNRAP. Trimming stripped 5 bases from V and 6 bases from J, with 17 bases between.

Only one count was recorded for this clone. V usage is TRBV27 and J usage is TRBJ1-1; 9 bases match TRBD1. The CDR3 contains 14 residues. CDR1 MNHEY and CDR2 SMNVEV come from the germline V gene (reference sequence). J gave up 3 bases and V 4 bases, and 3 bases lay outside the gene matches. The CDR3 here is CASSSTGGYTEAFF. For the CDR3, the DNA is TGTGCCAGCAGTTCAACAGGGGGCTACACTGAAGCTTTCTTT.

The chain has TRBV9 and TRBJ2-7; a possible D gene is TRBD1 (6 bases). V gave up 4 bases and J gave up 2 bases, with 13 bases separating them. Germline CDR1 is SGDLS and CDR2 is YYNGEE. This CDR3 comprises 14 residues. The CDR3 DNA reads TGTGCCAGCAGCCCCTGGGACAACACCTACGAGCAGTACTTC. It specifies CASSPWDNTYEQYF.

The chain joins TRBV9 to TRBJ2-3; 7 bases fit TRBD1. With V trimmed by 3 bases and J by 2 bases, 6 bases remained unmatched. The germline CDR1 and CDR2 sequences are SGDLS and YYNGEE. The CDR3 loop spans 15 amino acids. CDR3 loop: CASSGDSIATDTQYF. The CDR3 DNA is TGTGCCAGCAGCGGGGACAGTATCGCCACAGATACGCAGTATTTT.

The J gene is TRBJ2-1, the V gene TRBV30, with 9 bases matching TRBD1. The CDR3 contains 16 residues. V dropped 1 base and J dropped 5; count of bases not matched to a gene: 9. The germline gives CDR1 GTSNPN, CDR2 SVGIG (reference sequence). DNA of the CDR3: TGTGCCTGGAGTGCAGTACAGGGGGCAAGAAACAATGAGCAGTTCTTC. This encodes CAWSAVQGARNNEQFF. The variable domain in full, with the rest retrieved from reference TRBV30 and TRBJ2-1, is SQTIHQWPATLVQPVGSPLSLECTVEGTSNPNLYWYRQAAGRGLQLLFYSVGIGQISSEVPQNLSASRPQDRQFILSSKKLLLSDSGFYLCAWSAVQGARNNEQFFGPGTRLTVL.

This clone was counted a single time. The chain recombines TRBV7-9 with TRBJ2-5, with D hard to call. Germline-derived CDR1 and CDR2 are SEHNR and FQNEAQ (reference sequence). The CDR3 length is 13 residues. The V gene lost 4 bases and the J gene lost 5 bases, with 11 bases spanning the gap. The CDR3 region is CASSSRTWETQYF. The CDR3, as DNA: TGTGCCAGCAGCTCAAGAACATGGGAGACCCAGTACTTC. The complete variable domain, with remaining parts taken from reference TRBV7-9 and TRBJ2-5, reads DTGVSQNPRHKITKRGQNVTFRCDPISEHNRLYWYRQTLGQGPEFLTYFQNEAQLEKSRLLSDRFSAERPKGSFSTLEIQRTEQGDSAMYLCASSSRTWETQYFGPGTRLLVL.

The chain uses TRBV19 and TRBJ1-4; D possibly corresponds to TRBD1 (6 bases). Germline values: CDR1 LNHDA, CDR2 SQIVND (reference sequence). The CDR3 extends over 15 amino acids. Trimming took 5 bases from V and 4 from J, leaving 14 bases between them. The CDR3 sequence is CASSGDTPFNEKLFF. DNA for the CDR3: TGTGCCAGTAGTGGGGACACTCCTTTTAATGAAAAACTGTTTTTT.

The rearrangement joins TRBV7-9 to TRBJ2-7; D is unclear. The V end was cut by 0 bases, the J end by 3 bases, with 9 bases between. Germline V CDR1 and CDR2: SEHNR, FQNEAQ (reference sequence). The CDR3 has 14 residues. In nucleotides, the CDR3 is TGTGCCAGCAGCTTAGCGGACCGTCTCTACGAGCAGTACTTC. It is translated as CASSLADRLYEQYF.

The chain joins TRBV27 to TRBJ2-1; D not resolved. This CDR3 has 15 amino acids. The V gene lost 5 bases and the J gene lost 3 bases, with 14 bases spanning the gap. The V gene's germline CDR1 is MNHEY and CDR2 SMNVEV (reference sequence). Here the CDR3 reads CASSLQYRYYNEQFF. CDR3 DNA: TGTGCCAGCAGTCTTCAGTATCGGTACTACAATGAGCAGTTCTTC.

The chain carries TRBV6-5 and TRBJ2-5; tentatively, D is TRBD1 (6 bases). Trimming took 6 bases from V and 5 from J, leaving 10 bases between them. The CDR3 loop spans 12 amino acids. Germline V gene lookup returns CDR1 MNHEY and CDR2 SVGAGI. The CDR3 protein is CASSPQGETQYF. The CDR3 DNA is TGTGCCAGCAGCCCTCAGGGGGAGACCCAGTACTTC.

This clone was seen a handful of times. J is TRBJ1-5 and V is TRBV28; the D gene is possibly TRBD1 (6 bases). Germline CDR1 MDHEN, CDR2 SYDVKM. Trimming took off 6 bases at V and 5 bases at J, with 14 bases between the two ends. This CDR3 contains 14 residues. CDR3 region: CASRAWGPDQPQHF. The CDR3 nucleotides read TGTGCCAGCAGGGCCTGGGGGCCAGATCAGCCCCAGCATTTT.

This chain joins TRBV7-9 and TRBJ1-1, with D possibly being TRBD1 (6 bases). Germline V lookup: CDR1 SEHNR, CDR2 FQNEAQ (reference sequence). The CDR3 contains 13 residues. V lost 4 bases and J 8 bases, leaving 14 bases between the germline ends. The DNA for the CDR3 is TGTGCCAGCAGCTCTGGACAGCGGATGGAAGCTTTCTTT. It specifies CASSSGQRMEAFF.

The J gene is TRBJ2-1, the V gene TRBV28; 13 bases agree with TRBD2. The CDR3 has 18 residues. After removal of 5 bases from V and 0 bases from J, the junction contained 7 bases not matched to a gene. The V gene's germline CDR1 is MDHEN and CDR2 SYDVKM. The chain's CDR3 is CASSAGTSGTSSYNEQFF. Here the CDR3 DNA reads TGTGCCAGCAGTGCCGGGACTAGCGGGACTAGCTCCTACAATGAGCAGTTCTTC.

The V and J genes are TRBV2 and TRBJ1-2; D possibly corresponds to TRBD1 (5 bases). The germline V gene encodes CDR1 SNHLY and CDR2 FYNNEI. Trimming took off 11 bases at V and 8 bases at J, with 15 bases between the two ends. There are 11 residues in the CDR3. As DNA, the CDR3 is TGTGCCGGCCGGGACCTTAGCGGCTACACCTTC. Translation: CAGRDLSGYTF.

J is TRBJ1-2 and V is TRBV4-1; D is unresolved. The CDR3 is 15 amino acids. From germline, CDR1 is MGHRA and CDR2 YSYEKL. The ends were cut back, 1 base at V and 7 bases at J, with 16 bases in the middle. The CDR3 loop is CASSQVTLNYGGYTF. In nucleotides, the CDR3 is TGCGCCAGCAGCCAAGTTACCCTAAACTATGGTGGCTACACCTTC.

The J gene is TRBJ2-1, the V gene TRBV18; D gene uncertain. The CDR3 loop spans 11 amino acids. V lost 5 bases and J 8 bases, leaving 7 bases between the germline ends. The germline V gene has CDR1 KGHSH and CDR2 LQKENI. This chain's CDR3 is CASSETYEQFF. CDR3 sequence (DNA): TGTGCCAGCTCAGAGACCTATGAGCAGTTCTTC.